This entry lists 8 T cell receptor beta chains sequenced from one sample in a study of beta chain features in type 1 diabetes. Notes on the study in general: Among all four CD4+ subsets, Type 1 diabetes patients had TCRB CDR3s that were moderately but significantly shorter.

These receptors' targets are unknown. Expressed TCRB transcripts were sequenced because the entire RNA isolate underwent reverse transcription. Clones were sequenced by immunoSEQ multiplex PCR, and TCRdb holds only the in-frame ones, with some missing. The sample carries about 660,000 clones, roughly 13% recorded once. The sequenced sample was naive CD4+ T cells from blood. The source of these receptors is a man aged 18 to 35 with type 1 diabetes.

The chain uses TRBV5-1 and TRBJ1-3; D is possibly TRBD1 (6 bases). Germline CDR1 SGHRS, CDR2 YFSETQ. Trimming removed 4 bases from V and 4 bases from J, with 12 bases in between. This CDR3 spans 14 amino acids. The CDR3 region has the DNA TGCGCCAGCAGCATGGACAGTCCCGGAAACACCATATATTTT. As protein: CASSMDSPGNTIYF.

J is TRBJ2-3 and V is TRBV2, with 8 positions matching TRBD2. The CDR3 is 15 residues long. Germline V gives CDR1 SNHLY, CDR2 FYNNEI. Trimming removed 7 bases from V and 0 bases from J; junction bases left unmatched: 6. CDR3 DNA sequence: TGTGCCAGCACTATAGCGGGACCTAGCACAGATACGCAGTATTTT. This gives the protein CASTIAGPSTDTQYF.

V is TRBV5-6 and J is TRBJ2-3; D unclear. The CDR3 has 13 residues. Germline CDR1 and CDR2: SGHDT and YYEEEE. Deletions cut 1 base from V and 2 bases from J, with 5 bases between. CDR3 region: CASSLLATDTQYF. The CDR3 nucleotides read TGTGCCAGCAGCTTGTTGGCCACAGATACGCAGTATTTT. The complete variable domain, with remaining parts taken from reference TRBV5-6 and TRBJ2-3, reads DAGVTQSPTHLIKTRGQQVTLRCSPKSGHDTVSWYQQALGQGPQFIFQYYEEEERQRGNFPDRFSGHQFPNYSSELNVNALLLGDSALYLCASSLLATDTQYFGPGTRLTVL.

CDR3 nucleotides: TGTGCCAGCACCACCAGACAGGCCCGAAACTACAATGAGCAGTTCTTC. Amino acids: CASTTRQARNYNEQFF. The V call is TRBV7-2, the J call TRBJ2-1; D might be TRBD1 (6 bases). V lost 7 bases and J lost 3, with 19 bases in between. Germline values: CDR1 SGHTA, CDR2 FQGNSA. CDR3 length: 16 amino acids.

This clone occurred a few times. DNA for the CDR3: TGCGCCAGCAGCCAAGATTACCGACAGGAGCTTACTGAAGCTTTCTTT. It specifies CASSQDYRQELTEAFF. The chain is built from TRBV4-3 and TRBJ1-1; D is perhaps TRBD1 (6 bases). This CDR3 comprises 16 residues. Looked up from germline, CDR1 is LGHNA and CDR2 is YSLEER. V lost 0 bases to trimming and J lost 5 bases, with 16 bases between them.

This clone was picked up a small number of times. This chain connects TRBV21-1 to TRBJ2-5; TRBD1, the D gene given by the table, was not confirmed from the DNA. TRBV21-1 is reported as a pseudogene. This CDR3 has 17 amino acids. CDR3 in DNA: TGTGCCAGCAGCAGTACCGAAACCGACAGGGCCAGAGAGACCCAGTACTTC. Amino acids: CASSSTETDRARETQYF.

This clone was seen a few times. The chain links TRBV5-1 to TRBJ2-2; D is ambiguous. This CDR3 is built from 15 residues. Germline V gene lookup returns CDR1 SGHRS and CDR2 YFSETQ. The V and J ends lost 5 bases and 0 bases respectively, with 11 bases between them. CDR3 loop: CASRHPRSNTGELFF. For the CDR3, the DNA is TGCGCCAGCAGGCACCCTCGTTCGAACACCGGGGAGCTGTTTTTT. Together with reference TRBV5-1 and TRBJ2-2, the CDR3 gives the full variable domain: KAGVTQTPRYLIKTRGQQVTLSCSPISGHRSVSWYQQTPGQGLQFLFEYFSETQRNKGNFPGRFSGRQFSNSRSEMNVSTLELGDSALYLCASRHPRSNTGELFFGEGSRLTVL.

The DNA of the CDR3 is TGTGCCATCAGTTCGACTAGCGGGGTAGATACGCAGTATTTT. The encoded protein is CAISSTSGVDTQYF. The chain has TRBV10-3 and TRBJ2-3; 11 bases align to TRBD2. This CDR3 contains 14 residues. V was pared by 5 bases and J by 5 bases, with 3 bases of the junction left unmatched. Germline V CDR1 and CDR2: ENHRY, SYGVKD.